This passage covers 8 T cell receptor beta chains from one sample sequenced in a study of T cells in Graves' hyperthyroidism and ophthalmopathy. It was RNA transcripts that yielded the amplified TCR beta CDR3 regions. First-round RT-PCR targeting the TCR CDR3 was performed with the HTBI primer set. TCRdb itself ran the multiplex PCR reads through MiXCR, one entry per CDR3 protein. The sample shows approximately 400,000 distinct CDR3 sequences, roughly 13% of them seen only once. The sequenced sample was blood. The receptors come from a woman aged 55-70 years with Graves' hyperthyroidism.

This clonotype was observed at least ten times. The rearrangement links TRBV3-1 to TRBJ2-1, with D hard to call. Germline assignment: CDR1 LGHDT and CDR2 YNNKEL (reference sequence). The V end was cut by 5 bases, the J end by 6 bases, with 20 bases between. The CDR3 totals 16 residues. The CDR3 region has the DNA TGTGCCAGCAGCGGTCTGGGCGGTGGGTTGGGCAATGAGCAGTTCTTC. This codes for CASSGLGGGLGNEQFF.

This clonotype has a count of ten or more. CDR3 in DNA: TGTGCCAGCAGTGCAGGGGTTGAAGCTTTCTTT. It encodes CASSAGVEAFF. The rearrangement joins TRBV2 to TRBJ1-1; D may be TRBD1 (6 bases). Trimming left V 4 bases short and J 7 bases short, with 7 bases between. The length of the CDR3 is 11 residues. Germline V gene sequence: CDR1 SNHLY, CDR2 FYNNEI.

This clonotype came up many times. The V gene is TRBV6-1, the J gene TRBJ2-1; D might be TRBD1 (5 bases). The CDR3 runs to 17 residues. V lost 4 bases and J 7 bases, leaving 23 bases between the germline ends. The V gene's germline CDR1 is MNHNS and CDR2 SASEGT. CDR3 DNA sequence: TGTGCCAGCAGTGCCCGAATACTAACGCAGGGCAGGAATGAGCAGTTCTTC. Its protein product is CASSARILTQGRNEQFF.

The rearrangement uses TRBV7-3 and TRBJ2-3; D gene ambiguous. The CDR3 is 13 residues long. Trimming left V 1 base short and J 4 bases short, with 6 bases between. The germline CDR1 and CDR2 sequences are SGHTA and FQGTGA. The CDR3 reads CASSLNLADTQYF. DNA for the CDR3: TGTGCCAGCAGCTTAAATTTGGCAGATACGCAGTATTTT.

This chain uses TRBV25-1 with TRBJ1-1, with unresolved D. V was clipped by 4 bases and J by 3 bases, with 15 bases between them. CDR1 is MGHDK and CDR2 is SYGVNS in the germline V gene. The CDR3 covers 15 residues. As DNA, the CDR3 is TGTGCCAGCAGTGTTTCCCCGGGGAGGGACACTGAAGCTTTCTTT. This gives the protein CASSVSPGRDTEAFF.

This clonotype was observed many times. The genes are TRBV6-1 and TRBJ1-5; possibly TRBD1 for D (6 bases). The CDR3 runs 15 residues. Looked up from germline, CDR1 is MNHNS and CDR2 is SASEGT. The V gene lost 7 bases and the J gene lost 0 bases, with 13 bases spanning the gap. The CDR3 DNA follows: TGTGCCAGCACCCCGGGGGGCTATAGCAATCAGCCCCAGCATTTT. Protein sequence: CASTPGGYSNQPQHF.

This chain links TRBV6-4 with TRBJ2-1, with a tentative D call TRBD1 (6 bases). The CDR3 sequence is 15 residues long. V was shortened by 5 bases and J by 5 bases, with 16 bases between the two germline ends. Germline-derived CDR1 and CDR2 are MRHNA and SNTAGT. CDR3 loop: CASSPDRRLNNEQFF. In DNA form, the CDR3 reads TGTGCCAGCAGTCCAGACAGGCGGCTGAACAATGAGCAGTTCTTC.

This clonotype came up many times. The chain couples TRBV7-2 to TRBJ2-2; D not resolved. Trimming took off 1 base at V and 6 bases at J, with 9 bases between the two ends. CDR3 size: 14 residues. Germline V lookup: CDR1 SGHTA, CDR2 FQGNSA. The CDR3 sequence is CASSLDFGSGELFF. The CDR3, as DNA: TGTGCCAGCAGCTTAGATTTTGGATCCGGGGAGCTGTTTTTT.